This T cell receptor (beta chain) appears in the sequencing data of a study of shared clonotypes between healthy human individuals. Whole-study results and caveats: Researchers sampled only blood; tissue repertoires likely differ.

Looked up from germline, CDR1 is LNHDA and CDR2 is SQIVND (reference sequence). The CDR3 has 14 amino acids. Losses at the gene ends were 7 bases for V and 1 base for J; bases not matched to a gene: 6. Execution of the assay was at deep level. For each subset, genomic DNA was distributed in equal portions over several immunoSEQ plates. Some clones are missing from TCRdb's copy, which holds only in-frame ones; the method was immunoSEQ multiplex PCR. Here the sample spans around 530,000 clones, roughly 72% being singletons. This clone was seen a single time. The antigen is not known. Adults of Caucasian background living in Nashville, Tennessee made up all donors.

V usage is TRBV19 and J usage is TRBJ2-5; 7 nucleotides match TRBD2. The receptor was isolated from a woman aged 40 to 50 in good health. Some clones in this sample may be carry-over from other donors' samples. Sequenced material: PBMCs. CDR3 bases: TGTGCCAGTAAAGATGGGGGGGGCCAAGAGACCCAGTACTTC. Translation gives CASKDGGGQETQYF.